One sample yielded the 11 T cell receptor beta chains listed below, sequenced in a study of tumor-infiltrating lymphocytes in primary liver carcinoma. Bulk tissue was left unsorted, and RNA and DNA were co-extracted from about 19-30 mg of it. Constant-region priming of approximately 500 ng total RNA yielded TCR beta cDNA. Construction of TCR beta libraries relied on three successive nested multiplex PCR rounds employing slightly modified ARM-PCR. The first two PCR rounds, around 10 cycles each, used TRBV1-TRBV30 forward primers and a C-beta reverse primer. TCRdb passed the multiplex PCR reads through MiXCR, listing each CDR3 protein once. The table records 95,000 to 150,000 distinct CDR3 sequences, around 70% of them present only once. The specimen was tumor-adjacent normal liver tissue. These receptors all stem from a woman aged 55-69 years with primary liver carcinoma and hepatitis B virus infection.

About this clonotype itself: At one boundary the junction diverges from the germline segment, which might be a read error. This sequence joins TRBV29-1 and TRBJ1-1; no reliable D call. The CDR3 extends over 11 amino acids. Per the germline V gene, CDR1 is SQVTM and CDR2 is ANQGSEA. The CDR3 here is CSVCATTEASF. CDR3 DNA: TGCAGCGTTTGTGCAACCACTGAAGCTTCCTTT.

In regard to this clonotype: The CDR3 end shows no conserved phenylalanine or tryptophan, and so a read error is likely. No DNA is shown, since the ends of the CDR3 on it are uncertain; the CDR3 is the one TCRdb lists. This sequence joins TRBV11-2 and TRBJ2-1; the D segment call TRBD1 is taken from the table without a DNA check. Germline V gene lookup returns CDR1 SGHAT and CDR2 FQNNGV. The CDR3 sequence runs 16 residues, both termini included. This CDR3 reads CASRPLGTGVNHEQFY.

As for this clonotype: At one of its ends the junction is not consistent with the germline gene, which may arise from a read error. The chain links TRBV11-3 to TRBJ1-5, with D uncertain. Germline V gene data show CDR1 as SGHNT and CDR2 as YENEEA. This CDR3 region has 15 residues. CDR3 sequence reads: CTSSLDLRVAQPQHF. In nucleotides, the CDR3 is TGCACCAGCAGCTTAGATCTGAGGGTGGCTCAGCCCCAGCATTTT.

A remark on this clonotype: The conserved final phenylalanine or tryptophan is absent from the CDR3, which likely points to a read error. The CDR3 reads CASSFRRSSNQPQHL. In nucleotides, the CDR3 is TGTGCCAGCAGTTTCCGAAGGTCCAGCAATCAGCCCCAGCATCTT. This chain joins TRBV28 and TRBJ1-5; D is unclear. The length of the CDR3 is 15 residues. Trimming cost V 3 bases and J 1 base, with 10 bases left between them. CDR1 MDHEN and CDR2 SYDVKM come from the germline V gene.

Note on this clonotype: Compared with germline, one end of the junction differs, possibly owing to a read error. The CDR3 DNA follows: TGTGCCGGCAGCTTAACAGGCAATGAGCCCCAGCATTTT. Translation: CAGSLTGNEPQHF. The chain carries TRBV11-3 and TRBJ1-5; tentatively, D is TRBD1 (5 bases). This CDR3 spans 13 amino acids. Germline lookup yields CDR1 SGHNT and CDR2 YENEEA.

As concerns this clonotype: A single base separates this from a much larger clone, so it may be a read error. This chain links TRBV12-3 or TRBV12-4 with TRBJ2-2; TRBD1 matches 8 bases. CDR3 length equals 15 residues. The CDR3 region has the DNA TGTGTCAGCAGTCCCTTGACAGGGGCGGGCCGGGAGCTGTTTTTT. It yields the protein CVSSPLTGAGRELFF.

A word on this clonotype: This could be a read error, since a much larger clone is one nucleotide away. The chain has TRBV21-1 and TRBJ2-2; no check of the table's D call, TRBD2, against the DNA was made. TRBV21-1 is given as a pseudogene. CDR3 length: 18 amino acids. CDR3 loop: CATPVRTSGRGGTGELFF. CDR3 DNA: TGTGCCACCCCCGTCCGGACTAGCGGGAGAGGGGGGACCGGGGAGCTGTTTTTT.

CDR3 DNA sequence: TGCAGCGTTGCACGGGATAACAATCAGCCCCAGTATTTT. Translating gives CSVARDNNQPQYF. J is TRBJ1-5 and V is TRBV29-1; maybe TRBD2 (5 bases). TRBJ2-3 explains the end of the DNA better; the J call may be wrong. The CDR3 has 13 amino acids. Germline CDR1 and CDR2: SQVTM and ANQGSEA.

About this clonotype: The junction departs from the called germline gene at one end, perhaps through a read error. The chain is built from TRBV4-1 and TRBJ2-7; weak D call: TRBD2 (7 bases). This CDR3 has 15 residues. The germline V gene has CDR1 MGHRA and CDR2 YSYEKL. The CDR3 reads CASSQDDGGRDEQYF. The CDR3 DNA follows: TGCGCCAGCAGCCAAGATGACGGGGGGCGCGACGAGCAATACTTC.

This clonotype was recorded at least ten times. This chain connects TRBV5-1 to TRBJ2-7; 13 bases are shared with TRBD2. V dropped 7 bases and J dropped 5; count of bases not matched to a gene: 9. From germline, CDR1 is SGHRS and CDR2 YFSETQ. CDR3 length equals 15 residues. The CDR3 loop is CASRRGTSGNNEQYF. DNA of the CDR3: TGCGCCAGCCGTCGAGGGACTAGCGGGAACAACGAGCAGTACTTC.

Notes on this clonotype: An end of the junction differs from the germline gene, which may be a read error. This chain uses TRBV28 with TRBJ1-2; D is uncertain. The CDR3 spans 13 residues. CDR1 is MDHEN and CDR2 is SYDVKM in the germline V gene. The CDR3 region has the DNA TGTGCCAGCGGTTTGGGAGGGTCCTATGGCTACACCTTC. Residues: CASGLGGSYGYTF.